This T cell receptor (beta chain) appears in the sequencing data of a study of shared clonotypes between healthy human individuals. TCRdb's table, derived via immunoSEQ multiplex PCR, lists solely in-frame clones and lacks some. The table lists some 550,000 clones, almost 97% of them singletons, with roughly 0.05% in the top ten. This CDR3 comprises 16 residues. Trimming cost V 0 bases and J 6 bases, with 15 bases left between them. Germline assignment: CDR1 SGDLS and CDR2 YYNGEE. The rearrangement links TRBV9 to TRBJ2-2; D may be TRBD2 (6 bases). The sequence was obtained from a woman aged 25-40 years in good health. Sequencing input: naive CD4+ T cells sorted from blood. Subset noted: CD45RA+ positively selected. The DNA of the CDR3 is TGTGCCAGCAGCGTAGAGAGCGGGTGGAAGGCCGGGGAGCTGTTTTTT. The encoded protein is CASSVESGWKAGELFF.